Shown below are 21 T cell receptor beta chains from a single sample sequenced in a study of shared clonotypes between healthy human individuals. Clones were read by immunoSEQ multiplex PCR, and TCRdb kept only the in-frame ones, dropping some. The sample contains roughly 2.6 million clones, around nine tenths of which appear only once. The sequenced sample was naive CD4+ T cells sorted from blood. Subset reported: CD45RA+ positively selected. These receptors were collected from a man in his late teens or twenties in good health.

As concerns this clone: In the same sample, other DNA sequences code for this CDR3. This sequence joins TRBV5-8 and TRBJ2-5, with 9 bases that match TRBD1. The CDR3 length is 14 residues. Germline V lookup: CDR1 SGHTS, CDR2 YDEGEE. Trimming cost V 2 bases and J 3 bases; bases outside gene matches: 2. The CDR3 DNA is TGTGCCAGCAGCTTTGGACAGGGGAAAGAGACCCAGTACTTC. Amino acids: CASSFGQGKETQYF.

The chain combines TRBV5-4 with TRBJ2-3; 10 bases align to TRBD2. This CDR3 spans 16 amino acids. Germline V gene sequence: CDR1 SGHNT, CDR2 YYREEE (reference sequence). The trim removed 3 bases at V and 4 bases at J, leaving 8 bases unmatched. The CDR3 loop is CASSYPLAGGSDTQYF. The CDR3 DNA reads TGTGCCAGCAGCTACCCTTTAGCGGGGGGATCAGATACGCAGTATTTT.

The chain combines TRBV7-9 with TRBJ2-6; D call uncertain. This CDR3 has 15 amino acids. The V gene lost 5 bases and the J gene lost 0 bases, with 8 bases spanning the gap. Germline V lookup: CDR1 SEHNR, CDR2 FQNEAQ (reference sequence). In nucleotides, the CDR3 is TGTGCCAGCAGCCGAGCCCCCTCTGGGGCCAACGTCCTGACTTTC. This translates into CASSRAPSGANVLTF. The entire variable domain, with the rest obtained from reference TRBV7-9 and TRBJ2-6, is as follows: DTGVSQNPRHKITKRGQNVTFRCDPISEHNRLYWYRQTLGQGPEFLTYFQNEAQLEKSRLLSDRFSAERPKGSFSTLEIQRTEQGDSAMYLCASSRAPSGANVLTFGAGSRLTVL.

This rearrangement joins TRBV5-1 to TRBJ2-7; D might be TRBD2 (6 bases). Trimming removed 5 bases from V and 0 bases from J, with 12 bases in between. Germline lookup yields CDR1 SGHRS and CDR2 YFSETQ. The CDR3 extends over 14 amino acids. The CDR3 is CASRQDGSSYEQYF. The CDR3 DNA reads TGCGCCAGCAGGCAGGACGGGAGCTCCTACGAGCAGTACTTC.

J is TRBJ2-5 and V is TRBV7-9, with a weak D call TRBD1 (6 bases). The CDR3 covers 15 residues. V lost 5 bases and J 3 bases, leaving 16 bases between the germline ends. The germline V gene has CDR1 SEHNR and CDR2 FQNEAQ (reference sequence). The CDR3 nucleotides read TGTGCCAGCAGCCCTAATGACAGGAATAAAGAGACCCAGTACTTC. It specifies CASSPNDRNKETQYF. The whole variable domain, filled in from reference TRBV7-9 and TRBJ2-5, reads DTGVSQNPRHKITKRGQNVTFRCDPISEHNRLYWYRQTLGQGPEFLTYFQNEAQLEKSRLLSDRFSAERPKGSFSTLEIQRTEQGDSAMYLCASSPNDRNKETQYFGPGTRLLVL.

The V and J genes are TRBV10-3 and TRBJ2-1, with a tentative D call TRBD2 (5 bases). Germline V CDR1 and CDR2: ENHRY, SYGVKD. This CDR3 region has 16 residues. The V end lost 2 bases, the J end lost 5 bases, and 16 bases lay between the germline ends. Here the CDR3 reads CAISERGRMGNNEQFF. The CDR3 DNA sequence: TGTGCCATCAGTGAGCGAGGGAGAATGGGGAACAATGAGCAGTTCTTC.

V is TRBV7-2 and J is TRBJ2-7; 12 nucleotides match TRBD2. The CDR3 is made up of 19 amino acids. The germline gives CDR1 SGHTA, CDR2 FQGNSA. V shed 2 bases, J shed 5 bases, and the junction held 16 bases outside the gene matches. DNA for the CDR3: TGTGCCAGCAGCTTAAAGGGACTAGCGGGCCCGTATTCCTCTAACGAGCAGTACTTC. Translated, it gives CASSLKGLAGPYSSNEQYF.

The chain employs TRBV5-4 and TRBJ2-3; D gene uncertain. Trimming took 0 bases from V and 0 from J, leaving 8 bases between them. The germline CDR1 and CDR2 sequences are SGHNT and YYREEE (reference sequence). CDR3 length equals 15 residues. Written as DNA, the CDR3 is TGTGCCAGCAGCTTGGCTTTCGGGAGCACAGATACGCAGTATTTT. This encodes CASSLAFGSTDTQYF.

Notes on this clone: Distinct nucleotide sequences in the sample also encode this CDR3. The chain is built from TRBV9 and TRBJ1-6; D call uncertain. The V end lost 0 bases, the J end lost 9 bases, and 13 bases lay between the germline ends. This CDR3 is 15 amino acids long. The V gene's germline CDR1 is SGDLS and CDR2 YYNGEE. The CDR3 is CASSVGETGGSPLHF. CDR3 DNA: TGTGCCAGCAGCGTAGGGGAAACTGGTGGTTCACCCCTCCACTTT.

The V gene is TRBV27, the J gene TRBJ2-3, with 9 bases aligning to TRBD1. Trimming cost V 3 bases and J 2 bases; bases outside gene matches: 6. CDR1 is MNHEY and CDR2 is SMNVEV in the germline V gene (reference sequence). The CDR3 contains 16 residues. CDR3 sequence: CASSFVGTGPTDTQYF. The CDR3 DNA reads TGTGCCAGCAGTTTCGTGGGGACAGGGCCCACAGATACGCAGTATTTT.

The V gene is TRBV7-9, the J gene TRBJ2-7; TRBD1 matches 9 bases. Per germline, CDR1 SEHNR and CDR2 FQNEAQ (reference sequence). J lost 3 bases, V lost 2 bases, and 5 bases had no gene match. This CDR3 has 15 residues. CDR3 protein: CASSLQQGANYEQYF. CDR3 DNA sequence: TGTGCCAGCAGCTTACAACAGGGGGCAAACTACGAGCAGTACTTC.

This clone has more than one count but fewer than ten. In the same sample, other DNA sequences code for this CDR3. J is TRBJ1-1 and V is TRBV7-8; TRBD1 matches 7 bases. The V segment lost 1 base and the J segment 1 base; nucleotides outside the gene matches: 0. Per germline, CDR1 SGHVS and CDR2 FQNEAQ. The CDR3 loop spans 14 amino acids. The CDR3 DNA reads as TGTGCCAGCAGCTTAGACAGGGGGAACACTGAAGCTTTCTTT. Protein: CASSLDRGNTEAFF.

V gene TRBV6-6 combines with J gene TRBJ1-1; TRBD1 is a possible D gene (5 bases). CDR3 length equals 14 residues. V dropped 2 bases and J dropped 4 bases, with 11 bases sitting between them. Germline V gene lookup returns CDR1 MNHNY and CDR2 SVGAGI (reference sequence). CDR3 loop: CASSYEGFGTEAFF. CDR3 bases: TGTGCCAGCAGTTACGAGGGGTTCGGCACTGAAGCTTTCTTT.

J is TRBJ2-7 and V is TRBV7-8; 13 nucleotides align to TRBD2. The CDR3 is 14 residues long. CDR1 is SGHVS and CDR2 is FQNEAQ in the germline V gene. Losses at the gene ends were 6 bases for V and 7 bases for J; bases not matched to a gene: 6. This CDR3 reads CASRRTSGRGEQYF. CDR3 nucleotides: TGTGCCAGCAGACGGACTAGCGGGAGAGGAGAGCAGTACTTC.

The chain recombines TRBV2 with TRBJ1-1, with D tentatively TRBD1 (5 bases). The germline CDR1 and CDR2 sequences are SNHLY and FYNNEI. Trimming left V 6 bases short and J 0 bases short, with 11 bases between. The CDR3 has 14 amino acids. In nucleotides, the CDR3 is TGTGCCAGCAGAAAGGGACGGGTGAACACTGAAGCTTTCTTT. Translating it yields CASRKGRVNTEAFF.

The chain recombines TRBV6-5 with TRBJ2-1; no firm D call. The CDR3 loop spans 15 amino acids. The V gene's germline CDR1 is MNHEY and CDR2 SVGAGI. V dropped 0 bases and J dropped 0 bases, with 6 bases sitting between them. In nucleotides, the CDR3 is TGTGCCAGCAGTTACTCTCCGTTCTCCTACAATGAGCAGTTCTTC. It is translated as CASSYSPFSYNEQFF.

The J gene is TRBJ1-4, the V gene TRBV12-2. TRBV12-2 is reported as a pseudogene. The CDR3 runs 17 residues. This chain's CDR3 is CASRLEYSFATNEKLFF. CDR3 DNA sequence: TGTGCAAGTCGCTTAGAGTATAGTTTTGCAACTAATGAAAAACTGTTTTTT.

This clone was recorded only once. The rearrangement links TRBV18 to TRBJ2-7; possible D gene TRBD2, 5 bases. Germline V lookup: CDR1 KGHSH, CDR2 LQKENI. Trimming pared 2 bases from V and 0 bases from J, leaving 14 bases between. The CDR3 extends over 16 amino acids. The CDR3 bases are TGTGCCAGCTCACCAAACAGCGGCAGCCTCTCCTACGAGCAGTACTTC. It codes for CASSPNSGSLSYEQYF.

This chain joins TRBV7-8 and TRBJ2-4; 10 bases line up with TRBD1. V lost 6 bases to trimming and J lost 0 bases; unmatched junction nucleotides: 17. CDR1 is SGHVS and CDR2 is FQNEAQ in the germline V gene. The CDR3 runs to 20 residues. The DNA for the CDR3 is TGTGCCAGCAGTCCGACTAAGGGGACAGGGGACTCCATAGCCAAAAACATTCAGTACTTC. This sequence encodes CASSPTKGTGDSIAKNIQYF.

The V gene is TRBV5-4, the J gene TRBJ1-1; 11 nucleotides match TRBD1. After removal of 3 bases from V and 6 bases from J, the junction contained 10 bases not matched to a gene. CDR1 SGHNT and CDR2 YYREEE come from the germline V gene (reference sequence). The CDR3 length is 16 residues. The DNA of the CDR3 is TGTGCCAGCAGCTGGACAGGGGGCGTTTATGTTGCTGAAGCTTTCTTT. The encoded protein is CASSWTGGVYVAEAFF. Based on the CDR3 plus reference TRBV5-4 and TRBJ1-1, the full variable domain is ETGVTQSPTHLIKTRGQQVTLRCSSQSGHNTVSWYQQALGQGPQFIFQYYREEENGRGNFPPRFSGLQFPNYSSELNVNALELDDSALYLCASSWTGGVYVAEAFFGQGTRLTVV.

The chain links TRBV5-4 to TRBJ2-1; 10 bases fit TRBD2. Germline V gene sequence: CDR1 SGHNT, CDR2 YYREEE (reference sequence). The ends lost 4 bases at V and 4 bases at J; junction bases unmatched: 5. This CDR3 has 15 residues. CDR3 DNA sequence: TGTGCCAGCAGCACCCTAGCGGGGGCGTACAATGAGCAGTTCTTC. Protein product: CASSTLAGAYNEQFF. Combining the CDR3 with reference TRBV5-4 and TRBJ2-1 gives the whole variable domain ETGVTQSPTHLIKTRGQQVTLRCSSQSGHNTVSWYQQALGQGPQFIFQYYREEENGRGNFPPRFSGLQFPNYSSELNVNALELDDSALYLCASSTLAGAYNEQFFGPGTRLTVL.